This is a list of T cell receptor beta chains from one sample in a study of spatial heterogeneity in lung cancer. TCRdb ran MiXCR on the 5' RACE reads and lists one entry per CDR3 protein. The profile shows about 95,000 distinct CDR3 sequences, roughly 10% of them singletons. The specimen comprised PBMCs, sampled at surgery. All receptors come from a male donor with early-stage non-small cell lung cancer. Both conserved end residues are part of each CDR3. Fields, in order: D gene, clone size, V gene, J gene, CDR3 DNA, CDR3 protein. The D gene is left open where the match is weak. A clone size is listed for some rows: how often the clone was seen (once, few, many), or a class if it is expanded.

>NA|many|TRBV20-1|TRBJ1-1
TGCAGTGCTAGAGAGGCGGGAAGGACTGAAGCTTTCTTT
CSAREAGRTEAFF
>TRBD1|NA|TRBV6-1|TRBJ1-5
TGTGCCAGCAGCCGACGACAGGGAGAACAGCCCCAGCATTTT
CASSRRQGEQPQHF
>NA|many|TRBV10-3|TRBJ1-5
TGTGCCATCACGGGCGGTGGGAGCAATCAGCCCCAGCATTTT
CAITGGGSNQPQHF
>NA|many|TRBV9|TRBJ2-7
TGTGCCAGCAGCGTTTCAGGGGCGAACTACGAGCAGTACTTC
CASSVSGANYEQYF
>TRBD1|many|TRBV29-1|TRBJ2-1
TGCAGTGGCGCGGGACAGGGTTTCGGGGGCAATGAGCAGTTCTTC
CSGAGQGFGGNEQFF
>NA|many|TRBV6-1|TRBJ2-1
TGTGCCAGCAGGGAGTTCAGCTCCTACAATGAGCAGTTCTTC
CASREFSSYNEQFF
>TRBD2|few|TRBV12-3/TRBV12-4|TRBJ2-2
TGTGCCAGCAGTTTTGTAGCGGGAGAGGACACCGGGGAGCTGTTTTTT
CASSFVAGEDTGELFF
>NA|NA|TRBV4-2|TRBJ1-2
TGTGCCAGCAGCCAAGATCCTCAGGGAGGCTATGGCTACACCTTC
CASSQDPQGGYGYTF
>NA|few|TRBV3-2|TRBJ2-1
TGTGCCAGCAGCCCGGACCTACAGGGGGGCTCCTACAATGAGCAGTTCTTC
CASSPDLQGGSYNEQFF
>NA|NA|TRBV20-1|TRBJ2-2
TGCAGTGCTATCAGGGTGGTCGACACCGGGGAGCTGTTTTTT
CSAIRVVDTGELFF
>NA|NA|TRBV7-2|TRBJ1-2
TGTGCCAGCAGTTCGGGACGGAACTATGGCTACACCTTC
CASSSGRNYGYTF
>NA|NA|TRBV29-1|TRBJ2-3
TGCAGCGGGACCCTGGGGACAGATACGCAGTATTTT
CSGTLGTDTQYF
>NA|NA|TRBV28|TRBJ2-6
TGTGCCAGCAGATCGTACGAATCTGGGGCCAACGTCCTGACTTTC
CASRSYESGANVLTF
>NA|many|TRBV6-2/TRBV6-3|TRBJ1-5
TGTGCCAGCAGTACGCCCCATCGGGGGGGGGATCAGCCCCAGCATTTT
CASSTPHRGGDQPQHF
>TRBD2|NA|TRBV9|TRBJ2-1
TGTGCCAGCAGCGTAGGGAGCGGGGGGAACTACAATGAGCAGTTCTTC
CASSVGSGGNYNEQFF
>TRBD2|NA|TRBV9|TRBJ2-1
TGTGCCAGCAGCGCAGGGACTAGCGAGGTTGAGCAGTTCTTC
CASSAGTSEVEQFF
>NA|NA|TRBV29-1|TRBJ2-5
TGCAGCGCCGGAAGATCGGGCGCGGGAAGGGAGACCCAGTACTTC
CSAGRSGAGRETQYF
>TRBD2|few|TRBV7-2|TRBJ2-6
TGTGCCAGCAGCCCATTAGGAGCGGGGGGCTCTGGGGCCAACGTCCTGACTTTC
CASSPLGAGGSGANVLTF
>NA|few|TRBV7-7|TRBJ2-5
TGTGCCAGCAGCTTGGCTATTTCTAGCGTCCAAGAGACCCAGTACTTC
CASSLAISSVQETQYF
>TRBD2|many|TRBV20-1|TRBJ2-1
TGCAGTGCCAGGAGGGGCAGATCCTCCGGGACTAGCGGGAGGGCCAGCAATGAGCAGTTCTTC
CSARRGRSSGTSGRASNEQFF
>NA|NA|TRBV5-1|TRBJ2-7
TGCGCCAGCAGCCGGAGTCCTACGGGGGCCCAACCCTACGAGCAGTACTTC
CASSRSPTGAQPYEQYF
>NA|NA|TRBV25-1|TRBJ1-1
TGTGCCAGCAAGGACCGTCTCATGAACACTGAAGCTTTCTTT
CASKDRLMNTEAFF